This T cell receptor beta chain derives from a study of T cells in Graves' hyperthyroidism and ophthalmopathy. Study summary: At initial diagnosis, before any treatment had begun, peripheral blood was obtained. General observations from the study: Blood also carried most thyroid clonotypes expanded above 0.001.

The TCR beta CDR3 regions underwent amplification using RNA transcripts as the source. First-round RT-PCR targeting the TCR CDR3 was performed with the HTBI primer set. A single record per CDR3 protein comes from TCRdb applying MiXCR to the multiplex PCR reads. The repertoire has around 400,000 distinct CDR3 sequences, 15% to 19% of them found once; the top ten carry 25% to 35%. This clonotype was counted at least ten times. What it binds is not known. Diagnosis of hyperthyroidism was new in patients aged 18 to 65, and its duration was under 2 months. The study collected blood at first hyperthyroidism diagnosis, before any ophthalmopathy symptoms arose. The sample taken for sequencing was blood. The receptor was isolated from a woman aged 18-29 years with Graves' hyperthyroidism that later progressed to Graves' ophthalmopathy.

DNA of the CDR3: TGTGCCAGCAGCCTGGACTTAGATACGCAGTATTTT. Residues: CASSLDLDTQYF. The V gene is TRBV11-2, the J gene TRBJ2-3; maybe TRBD2 (5 bases). Germline V gene lookup returns CDR1 SGHAT and CDR2 FQNNGV. V lost 5 bases and J 5 bases, leaving 8 bases between the germline ends. This CDR3 is built from 12 residues.